These 28 T cell receptor beta chains came from one sample sequenced in a study of blood T cell repertoires in COVID-19. Profiling relied on immunoSEQ multiplex PCR, and the TCRdb table lists in-frame clones only, not all of them. The repertoire has a few hundred thousand clones, around nine tenths of them found once; the top ten carry 1.2% to 1.5%. Specimen: peripheral blood. The receptors shown here come from a man older than 75 with acute or convalescent COVID-19.

This chain connects TRBV7-3 to TRBJ2-3, with 8 bases lining up with TRBD2. CDR1 and CDR2 from the germline V gene are SGHTA and FQGTGA. V lost 0 bases, J lost 4 bases, and 3 bases stayed unmatched. This CDR3 contains 15 residues. The CDR3 nucleotides are TGTGCCAGCAGCTTAACCAGCGGGAGATCAGATACGCAGTATTTT. Its protein product is CASSLTSGRSDTQYF.

The V call is TRBV2, the J call TRBJ1-2; 7 nucleotides agree with TRBD1. Unmatched junction bases numbered 9, after V lost 7 bases and J lost 4 bases. The CDR3 runs to 14 residues. CDR1 SNHLY and CDR2 FYNNEI come from the germline V gene. The CDR3 nucleotides are TGTGCCAGCAATGGGGACAGCCTCTCCTATGGCTACACCTTC. Protein sequence: CASNGDSLSYGYTF.

The chain combines TRBV6-4 with TRBJ2-2; 10 bases agree with TRBD2. The germline CDR1 and CDR2 sequences are MRHNA and SNTAGT. The CDR3 sequence is 15 residues long. With 8 bases clipped from V and 1 base from J, the junction kept 4 bases outside the gene matches. The chain's CDR3 is CASARTSGNTGELFF. CDR3 in DNA: TGTGCCAGCGCTCGGACTAGCGGGAACACCGGGGAGCTGTTTTTT.

The chain recombines TRBV7-2 with TRBJ2-7, with D possibly being TRBD2 (6 bases). The CDR3 covers 14 residues. Germline assignment: CDR1 SGHTA and CDR2 FQGNSA. With 4 bases removed from V and 2 bases from J, the gap between germline ends came to 12 bases. The CDR3 DNA reads as TGTGCCAGCAGCTCGGGACTTAATCCCTACGAGCAGTACTTC. Its translation is CASSSGLNPYEQYF. The variable domain in full, with the rest retrieved from reference TRBV7-2 and TRBJ2-7, is GAGVSQSPSNKVTEKGKDVELRCDPISGHTALYWYRQSLGQGLEFLIYFQGNSAPDKSGLPSDRFSAERTGGSVSTLTIQRTQQEDSAVYLCASSSGLNPYEQYFGPGTRLTVT.

The J gene is TRBJ2-3, the V gene TRBV18; 8 bases are shared with TRBD1. The length of the CDR3 is 16 residues. The V and J ends lost 6 bases and 5 bases, in that order; junction bases with no gene match: 13. Germline CDR1 and CDR2: KGHSH and LQKENI. CDR3 DNA sequence: TGTGCCAGCTCGCCTTCTTCGGGACAGGCCCAAGATACGCAGTATTTT. This gives the protein CASSPSSGQAQDTQYF.

V is TRBV16 and J is TRBJ1-1, with D uncertain. Germline-derived CDR1 and CDR2 are KGHSY and FQNENV. There are 15 residues in the CDR3. Trimming shortened V by 4 bases and J by 1 base, and 13 bases separated the two germline ends. As DNA, the CDR3 is TGTGCCAGCAGCCCTCATATGGCGGAGAACACTGAAGCTTTCTTT. Residues: CASSPHMAENTEAFF.

The rearrangement uses TRBV7-2 and TRBJ2-7, with 11 bases lining up with TRBD2. This CDR3 contains 18 residues. Germline trimming cut 1 base from V and 0 bases from J; bases unmatched to any gene: 8. In germline, CDR1 is SGHTA, CDR2 FQGNSA. The CDR3 loop reads CASSLGSSGRASSYEQYF. Written as DNA, the CDR3 is TGTGCCAGCAGCTTAGGGAGTAGCGGGAGGGCCTCCTCCTACGAGCAGTACTTC. The full variable domain, with the rest looked up from reference TRBV7-2 and TRBJ2-7, is GAGVSQSPSNKVTEKGKDVELRCDPISGHTALYWYRQSLGQGLEFLIYFQGNSAPDKSGLPSDRFSAERTGGSVSTLTIQRTQQEDSAVYLCASSLGSSGRASSYEQYFGPGTRLTVT.

The CDR3: CASSQGLSVTEAFF. Written as DNA, the CDR3 is TGTGCCAGCAGCCAAGGACTCAGCGTGACTGAAGCTTTCTTT. The chain joins TRBV3-1 (or the pseudogene TRBV3-2) to TRBJ1-1; D is undetermined. V lost 1 base, J lost 5 bases, and 11 bases lay in between. Germline loops: CDR1 LGHDT, CDR2 YNNKEL (reference sequence). The CDR3 totals 14 residues.

This clone was counted a few times. The rearrangement links TRBV29-1 to TRBJ1-2; tentative D call: TRBD1 (6 bases). This CDR3 region has 12 residues. Trimming left V 5 bases short and J 1 base short, with 8 bases between. Germline CDR1 is SQVTM and CDR2 is ANQGSEA. CDR3 DNA sequence: TGCAGCGTTATACAGGGTAACTATGGCTACACCTTC. Encoded protein: CSVIQGNYGYTF.

The chain links TRBV7-2 to TRBJ2-5, with D maybe TRBD2 (5 bases). CDR1 is SGHTA and CDR2 is FQGNSA in the germline V gene. The CDR3 is made up of 12 amino acids. The V end was cut by 7 bases, the J end by 4 bases, with 10 bases between. The CDR3 nucleotides are TGTGCCAGCACTTCTAGCCGAGAGACCCAGTACTTC. It specifies CASTSSRETQYF. The variable domain in full, with the rest retrieved from reference TRBV7-2 and TRBJ2-5, is GAGVSQSPSNKVTEKGKDVELRCDPISGHTALYWYRQSLGQGLEFLIYFQGNSAPDKSGLPSDRFSAERTGGSVSTLTIQRTQQEDSAVYLCASTSSRETQYFGPGTRLLVL.

V usage is TRBV12-5 and J usage is TRBJ2-3; TRBD2 matches 8 bases. There are 19 residues in the CDR3. Germline V CDR1 and CDR2: LGHNT, FRNRAP. With V trimmed by 7 bases and J by 3 bases, 21 bases remained unmatched. The chain's CDR3 is CASVGSGGPGRGITDTQYF. CDR3 in DNA: TGTGCTAGTGTCGGCTCGGGGGGGCCGGGGCGGGGCATTACAGATACGCAGTATTTT.

This chain joins TRBV5-1 and TRBJ1-3, with 7 nucleotides matching TRBD1. Germline CDR1 is SGHRS and CDR2 is YFSETQ. The trim removed 0 bases at V and 3 bases at J, leaving 6 bases unmatched. The CDR3 runs to 16 residues. CDR3 loop: CASSLDPTGVGNTIYF. The CDR3 bases are TGCGCCAGCAGCTTGGACCCAACAGGGGTTGGAAACACCATATATTTT.

The chain links TRBV5-1 to TRBJ2-7; 10 bases map to TRBD1. CDR1 and CDR2 (germline): SGHRS, YFSETQ. CDR3 length: 16 residues. V trimming: 3 bases; J trimming: 4 bases; junction bases outside the gene matches: 10. CDR3 loop: CASSSYGGTGDYEQYF. Written as DNA, the CDR3 is TGCGCCAGCAGCTCCTACGGGGGGACAGGGGATTACGAGCAGTACTTC. Complete variable domain (other parts from reference TRBV5-1 and TRBJ2-7): KAGVTQTPRYLIKTRGQQVTLSCSPISGHRSVSWYQQTPGQGLQFLFEYFSETQRNKGNFPGRFSGRQFSNSRSEMNVSTLELGDSALYLCASSSYGGTGDYEQYFGPGTRLTVT.

V and J are TRBV19 and TRBJ2-6, with TRBD1 identical over 10 bases. The CDR3 is 17 amino acids. Germline V gives CDR1 LNHDA, CDR2 SQIVND (reference sequence). The V segment lost 3 bases and the J segment 1 base; nucleotides outside the gene matches: 3. The chain's CDR3 is CASSMWGQGSGANVLTF. The CDR3 DNA is TGTGCCAGTAGTATGTGGGGACAGGGGTCTGGGGCCAACGTCCTGACTTTC.

V and J are TRBV5-1 and TRBJ2-7; no clear D. Trimming removed 0 bases at V and 5 bases at J, with 15 bases between. Germline V CDR1 and CDR2: SGHRS, YFSETQ. This CDR3 is 15 amino acids long. CDR3: CASSLAGQVKNEQYF. The DNA for the CDR3 is TGCGCCAGCAGCTTGGCCGGTCAGGTGAAAAACGAGCAGTACTTC.

The V call is TRBV11-3, the J call TRBJ2-2; 13 nucleotides align to TRBD2. V lost 5 bases to trimming and J lost 7 bases; unmatched junction nucleotides: 7. The V gene's germline CDR1 is SGHNT and CDR2 YENEEA. The CDR3 extends over 16 amino acids. CDR3 DNA sequence: TGTGCCAGCAGCCCCGGACTAGCGGGAGTCGGCGGGGAGCTGTTTTTT. Amino acid sequence: CASSPGLAGVGGELFF.

In nucleotides, the CDR3 is TGTGCCAGCAGCCCCTTGTACCAAGAGACCCAGTACTTC. This sequence encodes CASSPLYQETQYF. This rearrangement joins TRBV3-1 (or the pseudogene TRBV3-2) to TRBJ2-5; D is unresolved. In germline, CDR1 is LGHDT, CDR2 YNNKEL (reference sequence). The CDR3 extends over 13 amino acids. Trimming shortened V by 4 bases and J by 0 bases, and 6 bases separated the two germline ends.

The gene calls are TRBV4-3 and TRBJ2-7; 7 nucleotides match TRBD1. J was trimmed by 3 bases and V by 4 bases; bases with no gene match: 9. Germline V lookup: CDR1 LGHNA, CDR2 YSLEER. This CDR3 spans 15 amino acids. The CDR3: CASSRGLTGNYEQYF. The CDR3 region has the DNA TGCGCCAGCAGCCGAGGCTTGACAGGGAACTACGAGCAGTACTTC.

The chain joins TRBV27 to TRBJ1-5; D perhaps matches TRBD1 (5 bases). CDR3 length: 13 amino acids. V was shortened by 8 bases and J by 5 bases, with 13 bases between the two germline ends. Germline CDR1 is MNHEY and CDR2 is SMNVEV (reference sequence). CDR3 bases: TGTGCCAGCTCCCGGTGGGGCTATCAGCCCCAGCATTTT. This encodes CASSRWGYQPQHF.

The chain combines TRBV6-5 with TRBJ1-4; the D is unclear. The V and J ends lost 8 bases and 10 bases respectively, with 11 bases between them. The CDR3 runs to 11 residues. Germline CDR1 is MNHEY and CDR2 is SVGAGI. In DNA, the CDR3 is TGTGCCAGCGATGTCTATGGAAAACTGTTTTTT. Residues: CASDVYGKLFF.

Written as DNA, the CDR3 is TGTGCCAGCAGCTCCCAGACGGGGGTGAACACTGAAGCTTTCTTT. This translates into CASSSQTGVNTEAFF. The chain combines TRBV7-2 with TRBJ1-1; the D gene is possibly TRBD1 (5 bases). The germline V and J ends were trimmed by 4 bases and 0 bases, with 12 bases remaining between them. Germline loops: CDR1 SGHTA, CDR2 FQGNSA. The length of the CDR3 is 15 residues. Using reference TRBV7-2 and TRBJ1-1 for the parts outside the CDR3, the full variable domain is GAGVSQSPSNKVTEKGKDVELRCDPISGHTALYWYRQSLGQGLEFLIYFQGNSAPDKSGLPSDRFSAERTGGSVSTLTIQRTQQEDSAVYLCASSSQTGVNTEAFFGQGTRLTVV.

The J gene is TRBJ2-7, the V gene TRBV6-5; 8 bases agree with TRBD1. V lost 11 bases and J lost 6; bases outside the gene matches: 15. Germline V gene sequence: CDR1 MNHEY, CDR2 SVGAGI. This CDR3 contains 14 residues. For the CDR3, the DNA is TGTGCCTCGGGATACGACAGGGGTTCTTCCGAGCAGTACTTC. Translating it yields CASGYDRGSSEQYF.

Only one count was recorded for this clone. This chain links TRBV5-1 with TRBJ2-5; 8 bases are a match to TRBD2. The germline CDR1 and CDR2 sequences are SGHRS and YFSETQ. V trimming: 7 bases; J trimming: 1 base; junction bases outside the gene matches: 6. The CDR3 runs to 14 residues. CDR3 region: CASQRGLVQETQYF. CDR3 nucleotides: TGCGCCAGCCAGCGGGGGCTAGTCCAAGAGACCCAGTACTTC. Together with reference TRBV5-1 and TRBJ2-5, the CDR3 gives the full variable domain: KAGVTQTPRYLIKTRGQQVTLSCSPISGHRSVSWYQQTPGQGLQFLFEYFSETQRNKGNFPGRFSGRQFSNSRSEMNVSTLELGDSALYLCASQRGLVQETQYFGPGTRLLVL.

This chain links TRBV19 with TRBJ2-5; D perhaps matches TRBD1 (6 bases). From germline, CDR1 is LNHDA and CDR2 SQIVND (reference sequence). The CDR3 runs 14 residues. The V end was cut by 5 bases, the J end by 4 bases, with 14 bases between. CDR3 sequence: CASSRQGSGETQYF. The CDR3 DNA reads TGTGCCAGTAGTCGGCAGGGGAGTGGAGAGACCCAGTACTTC.

This rearrangement joins TRBV6-5 to TRBJ2-1; 8 positions agree with TRBD1. After removal of 5 bases from V and 3 bases from J, the junction contained 6 bases not matched to a gene. CDR3 size: 15 residues. From germline, CDR1 is MNHEY and CDR2 SVGAGI. The chain's CDR3 is CASSRTGGNYNEQFF. The DNA for the CDR3 is TGTGCCAGCAGTCGTACAGGGGGGAACTACAATGAGCAGTTCTTC.

V gene TRBV2 combines with J gene TRBJ1-4, with D unclear. The CDR3 extends over 15 amino acids. Germline V gene sequence: CDR1 SNHLY, CDR2 FYNNEI. With 6 bases removed from V and 4 bases from J, the gap between germline ends came to 15 bases. In DNA, the CDR3 is TGTGCCAGCAGCTCCGAGGCGGGTCTTAATGAAAAACTGTTTTTT. Translation gives CASSSEAGLNEKLFF.

The chain couples TRBV21-1 to TRBJ2-5; TRBD2, as called in the table, went unchecked against the DNA. TRBV21-1 is annotated as a pseudogene. CDR3 size: 15 residues. The CDR3 DNA reads TGTGCCAGCAGCGGGGGGTGCGGGGCAGGGGAGACCCAGTACTTC. This gives the protein CASSGGCGAGETQYF.

This clone has only one observation. The V and J genes are TRBV21-1 and TRBJ2-6; the D call TRBD1 from the table was never checked on the DNA. TRBV21-1 is shown as a pseudogene. The CDR3 has 13 residues. In DNA form, the CDR3 reads TGTGGACAGGGTTTCTCTGGGGCCAACGTCCTGACTTTC. It codes for CGQGFSGANVLTF.